This entry lists 15 T cell receptor beta chains sequenced from one sample in a study of blood T cell repertoires in COVID-19. TCRdb's copy holds only in-frame clones and misses some; the assay was immunoSEQ multiplex PCR. This table holds about 150,000 clones, about 83% found once. The sample was peripheral blood. The receptors derive from a woman aged 60-70 years with COVID-19, enrolled during active disease.

The chain is built from TRBV7-2 and TRBJ2-7; 8 nucleotides line up with TRBD1. Germline lookup yields CDR1 SGHTA and CDR2 FQGNSA. Trimming took 6 bases from V and 3 from J; bases not matched to a gene: 13. The CDR3 totals 16 residues. CDR3 in DNA: TGTGCCAGCAGGGTTGGCACAGGGGGGTCCATCTACGAGCAGTACTTC. This encodes CASRVGTGGSIYEQYF.

The chain recombines TRBV11-2 with TRBJ1-4; 9 nucleotides line up with TRBD1. V shed 5 bases and J 6 bases; nucleotides not matched to a gene: 7. Germline CDR1 SGHAT, CDR2 FQNNGV. This CDR3 spans 15 amino acids. CDR3 nucleotides: TGTGCCAGCAGCCCGCTGGACAGGGGAGATGAAAAACTGTTTTTT. Amino acids: CASSPLDRGDEKLFF.

The chain is built from TRBV10-3 and TRBJ2-5, with 14 bases fitting TRBD2. The CDR3 consists of 16 residues. In germline, CDR1 is ENHRY, CDR2 SYGVKD. V lost 5 bases and J lost 7; bases outside the gene matches: 9. CDR3 sequence reads: CAISKGLAGDEGTQYF. In DNA form, the CDR3 reads TGTGCCATCAGTAAGGGACTAGCGGGGGACGAAGGGACCCAGTACTTC.

This chain connects TRBV6-5 to TRBJ1-1; D is uncertain. There are 12 residues in the CDR3. The germline V gene encodes CDR1 MNHEY and CDR2 SVGAGI. V was pared by 5 bases and J by 4 bases, with 8 bases between. The CDR3 DNA is TGTGCCAGCAGTCACAGCAGCACTGAAGCTTTCTTT. Its translation is CASSHSSTEAFF.

The V call is TRBV5-1, the J call TRBJ1-1; 8 bases are shared with TRBD1. This CDR3 has 16 residues. V lost 4 bases and J lost 4; bases outside the gene matches: 12. Germline values: CDR1 SGHRS, CDR2 YFSETQ. As DNA, the CDR3 is TGCGCCAGCAGCCCCGGGACAGGCCATAAAGGCACTGAAGCTTTCTTT. It is translated as CASSPGTGHKGTEAFF.

The J gene is TRBJ1-1, the V gene TRBV18, with D maybe TRBD1 (6 bases). This CDR3 has 15 amino acids. V was trimmed by 3 bases and J by 6 bases, leaving 17 bases between them. CDR1 is KGHSH and CDR2 is LQKENI in the germline V gene. CDR3 nucleotides: TGTGCCAGCTCACCCGCCAGGGGAGAGGAGGCTGAAGCTTTCTTT. Protein: CASSPARGEEAEAFF. The whole variable domain, remainder taken from reference TRBV18 and TRBJ1-1, is NAGVMQNPRHLVRRRGQEARLRCSPMKGHSHVYWYRQLPEEGLKFMVYLQKENIIDESGMPKERFSAEFPKEGPSILRIQQVVRGDSAAYFCASSPARGEEAEAFFGQGTRLTVV.

V is TRBV5-1 and J is TRBJ1-1, with D perhaps matching TRBD1 (5 bases). The CDR3 totals 15 residues. The germline gives CDR1 SGHRS, CDR2 YFSETQ. V lost 8 bases and J lost 1, with 18 bases in between. CDR3 DNA sequence: TGCGCCAGACCCCCCGGACAAGCACGGAACACTGAAGCTTTCTTT. Its translation: CARPPGQARNTEAFF. Together with reference TRBV5-1 and TRBJ1-1, the CDR3 gives the full variable domain: KAGVTQTPRYLIKTRGQQVTLSCSPISGHRSVSWYQQTPGQGLQFLFEYFSETQRNKGNFPGRFSGRQFSNSRSEMNVSTLELGDSALYLCARPPGQARNTEAFFGQGTRLTVV.

As concerns this clone: Mismatch with germline at one junction end may stem from a read error. The chain combines TRBV5-1 with TRBJ2-5; 13 positions agree with TRBD2. This CDR3 comprises 18 residues. In germline, CDR1 is SGHRS, CDR2 YFSETQ. CDR3 coding DNA: TGCGCCAGCAGCTTGGGGGTGACTAGCGGGGGGCCTCAAGAGGCCCAGTACTTC. Encoded protein: CASSLGVTSGGPQEAQYF.

The rearrangement links TRBV6-2 or TRBV6-3 to TRBJ1-2, with 7 bases lining up with TRBD1. The CDR3 runs to 12 residues. V gave up 6 bases and J gave up 8 bases; unmatched junction bases: 6. CDR1 is MNHEY and CDR2 is SVGEGT in the germline V gene. The CDR3 DNA reads TGTGCCAGCAGCCAACAGGGGATCGGCTACACCTTC. It encodes CASSQQGIGYTF.

The CDR3 here is CASSFSPGSELFF. The DNA of the CDR3 is TGTGCCAGCAGTTTCTCCCCGGGGTCGGAGTTGTTCTTC. The gene calls are TRBV12-3 or TRBV12-4 and TRBJ2-1; possibly TRBD2 for D (5 bases). This CDR3 contains 13 residues. V lost 3 bases and J lost 15, with 18 bases in between.

This chain connects TRBV5-1 to TRBJ1-2, with D possibly TRBD1 on 5 matching bases. Germline V gene lookup returns CDR1 SGHRS and CDR2 YFSETQ. This CDR3 contains 14 residues. V gave up 3 bases and J gave up 6 bases, with 15 bases separating them. The CDR3 reads CASSSPAGANGYTF. The CDR3 DNA reads TGCGCCAGCAGCTCCCCCGCTGGGGCTAATGGCTACACCTTC.

The genes are TRBV18 and TRBJ1-3; no firm D call. Germline CDR1 KGHSH, CDR2 LQKENI. The CDR3 contains 14 residues. V gave up 5 bases and J gave up 0 bases, with 8 bases separating them. CDR3 residues: CASSTQLSGNTIYF. In DNA form, the CDR3 reads TGTGCCAGCTCAACCCAACTCTCTGGAAACACCATATATTTT.

CDR3 amino acids: CATSRTVTGDLNTEAFF. The CDR3 DNA reads TGTGCCACCAGCAGAACCGTAACAGGGGACCTGAACACTGAAGCTTTCTTT. The chain links TRBV15 to TRBJ1-1; 7 nucleotides agree with TRBD1. After removal of 2 bases from V and 0 bases from J, the junction contained 9 bases not matched to a gene. Germline CDR1 and CDR2: LNHNV and YYDKDF (reference sequence). The CDR3 consists of 17 residues.

The rearrangement uses TRBV7-9 and TRBJ1-1; no reliable D call. Germline V gives CDR1 SEHNR, CDR2 FQNEAQ (reference sequence). This CDR3 is 13 amino acids long. V was shortened by 6 bases and J by 2 bases, with 10 bases between the two germline ends. The CDR3 region is CASRLSRNTEAFF. CDR3 nucleotide sequence: TGTGCCAGCAGGTTGTCCAGAAACACTGAAGCTTTCTTT.

This sequence joins TRBV12-5 and TRBJ2-1; 7 positions match TRBD2. Trimming at V came to 5 bases and at J to 10 bases, leaving 2 bases not matched to a gene. This CDR3 spans 11 amino acids. CDR1 is LGHNT and CDR2 is FRNRAP in the germline V gene. The CDR3 region has the DNA TGTGCTAGTGGTCCCGGGAGGGAGCAGTTCTTC. It translates to CASGPGREQFF. The variable domain in full, completed from reference TRBV12-5 and TRBJ2-1, reads DARVTQTPRHKVTEMGQEVTMRCQPILGHNTVFWYRQTMMQGLELLAYFRNRAPLDDSGMPKDRFSAEMPDATLATLKIQPSEPRDSAVYFCASGPGREQFFGPGTRLTVL.